The 15 T cell receptor beta chains below all came from one sample that was sequenced in a study of neurological immune-mediated disorders (dated by TCRdb to about 2019). Library construction relied on 5' RACE. This sample was sequenced with an Illumina HiSeq 2500. TCRdb redid the processing of the public reads, applying fastp at Q25 and MiXCR, and retained in-frame beta chains. Duplicate CDR3 protein sequences are folded into a single record with the most common DNA and genes. Counted in this sample were roughly 74,000 distinct CDR3 sequences; around 5.2% of them appeared once. The ten top clones hold around 7.2% of the sample. Sequenced sample: PBMCs. These receptors all come from a man younger than 35 with multiple sclerosis.

Ten or more counts support this clonotype. The V gene is TRBV11-2, the J gene TRBJ2-3; 9 nucleotides align to TRBD2. CDR3 length equals 16 residues. The germline CDR1 and CDR2 sequences are SGHAT and FQNNGV. Trimming at V came to 3 bases and at J to 1 base, leaving 5 bases not matched to a gene. The CDR3 DNA reads TGTGCCAGCAGCTTTAGCGCGGGAGGGGGCACAGATACGCAGTATTTT. It codes for CASSFSAGGGTDTQYF.

This clonotype was picked up a small number of times. This sequence may be a read error, since a much larger clone differs from it by one base. The chain combines TRBV5-1 with TRBJ2-5; 10 nucleotides align to TRBD2. The CDR3 extends over 18 amino acids. In germline, CDR1 is SGHRS, CDR2 YFSETQ. J gave up 7 bases and V 4 bases, and 19 bases lay outside the gene matches. The CDR3 loop reads CASSRGASSGRMRGTQYF. The CDR3 DNA sequence: TGCGCCAGCAGCCGTGGCGCGTCTAGCGGGAGAATGAGAGGGACCCAGTACTTC. The full variable domain, its missing parts supplied by reference TRBV5-1 and TRBJ2-5, is KAGVTQTPRYLIKTRGQQVTLSCSPISGHRSVSWYQQTPGQGLQFLFEYFSETQRNKGNFPGRFSGRQFSNSRSEMNVSTLELGDSALYLCASSRGASSGRMRGTQYFGPGTRLLVL.

There are a few counts of this clonotype. A junction boundary mismatches the germline segment, possibly from a read error. The V call is TRBV28, the J call TRBJ1-5; 8 positions match TRBD1. Germline V gene lookup returns CDR1 MDHEN and CDR2 SYDVKM. CDR3 length: 14 amino acids. CDR3 amino acids: CATQGGGPNQPQNF. For the CDR3, the DNA is TGTGCCACACAGGGGGGGGGGCCCAATCAGCCCCAGAATTTT.

This clonotype was seen many times. The chain recombines TRBV29-1 with TRBJ1-1; D might be TRBD1 (5 bases). V lost 7 bases and J 0 bases, leaving 9 bases between the germline ends. This CDR3 is built from 12 residues. CDR1 SQVTM and CDR2 ANQGSEA come from the germline V gene. Here the CDR3 reads CSAGGMNTEAFF. CDR3 in DNA: TGCAGCGCTGGGGGGATGAACACTGAAGCTTTCTTT.

At least ten counts were recorded for this clonotype. V gene TRBV24-1 combines with J gene TRBJ2-3; D might be TRBD1 (6 bases). Germline V gene lookup returns CDR1 KGHDR and CDR2 SFDVKD. This CDR3 contains 14 residues. V lost 4 bases to trimming and J lost 5 bases, with 12 bases between them. CDR3 in amino acids: CATSEDSAVDTQYF. The DNA of the CDR3 is TGTGCCACCAGTGAGGACAGCGCGGTAGATACGCAGTATTTT.

There are many counts of this clonotype. The chain combines TRBV27 with TRBJ2-3, with D perhaps given as TRBD1 or TRBD2 (5 bases each). Trimming left V 4 bases short and J 1 base short, with 21 bases between. Germline V CDR1 and CDR2: MNHEY, SMNVEV (reference sequence). This CDR3 is built from 18 residues. CDR3 protein: CASSSHYLTAGGTDTQYF. In DNA form, the CDR3 reads TGTGCCAGCAGTTCGCATTACTTGACAGCCGGGGGCACAGATACGCAGTATTTT.

Many counts were recorded for this clonotype. The rearrangement links TRBV20-1 to TRBJ1-4; TRBD1 matches at 7 bases. There are 14 residues in the CDR3. V lost 5 bases to trimming and J lost 4 bases; unmatched junction nucleotides: 7. Germline loops: CDR1 DFQATT, CDR2 SNEGSKA (reference sequence). DNA for the CDR3: TGCAGTGCTTCAGGGGGAGCGGATAATGAAAAACTGTTTTTT. Protein sequence: CSASGGADNEKLFF.

This clonotype came up many times. The chain has TRBV5-5 and TRBJ2-7; D unclear. Between the trimmed V and J ends, which lost 2 bases and 0 bases, there was a span of 6 bases. The CDR3 covers 13 residues. Germline V gene sequence: CDR1 SGHKS, CDR2 YYEKEE (reference sequence). In DNA form, the CDR3 reads TGTGCCAGCAGCTTTGCCAGCTCCTACGAGCAGTACTTC. Amino acids: CASSFASSYEQYF.

This clonotype is termed medium-sized (0.01 to 0.1%). The V gene is TRBV20-1, the J gene TRBJ1-5; D unresolved. The CDR3 extends over 14 amino acids. Trimming shortened V by 1 base and J by 7 bases, and 14 bases separated the two germline ends. Looked up from germline, CDR1 is DFQATT and CDR2 is SNEGSKA (reference sequence). CDR3 in DNA: TGCAGTGCTAGAGTGAAAGTGTCGAGGCAGCCCCAGCATTTT. Protein: CSARVKVSRQPQHF.

This clonotype came up many times. The genes are TRBV12-3 or TRBV12-4 and TRBJ2-4, with D perhaps being TRBD1 or TRBD2 (6 bases each). The CDR3 loop spans 16 amino acids. The V gene lost 1 base and the J gene lost 0 bases, with 10 bases spanning the gap. The CDR3 here is CASSLEGGLAKNIQYF. DNA for the CDR3: TGTGCCAGCAGTTTAGAAGGGGGACTAGCCAAAAACATTCAGTACTTC.

V usage is TRBV5-1 and J usage is TRBJ1-1; 8 bases match TRBD1. CDR3 length: 14 residues. J lost 1 base, V lost 4 bases, and 3 bases had no gene match. Germline CDR1 SGHRS, CDR2 YFSETQ. The CDR3 sequence: CASSGDRGNTEAFF. The CDR3 DNA sequence: TGCGCCAGCAGCGGTGACAGGGGGAACACTGAAGCTTTCTTT.

This clonotype was detected ten times or more. J is TRBJ1-1 and V is TRBV20-1; no clear D gene. Germline V CDR1 and CDR2: DFQATT, SNEGSKA (reference sequence). V shed 3 bases and J shed 5 bases, with 10 bases lying between them. The CDR3 totals 12 residues. CDR3 nucleotides: TGCAGTGCTAGGGTAAAGGTAACTGAAGCTTTCTTT. Translated: CSARVKVTEAFF.

This clonotype was seen a handful of times. The chain employs TRBV7-6 and TRBJ2-7; D may be TRBD1 (6 bases). The germline V gene encodes CDR1 SGHVS and CDR2 FNYEAQ. The ends were cut back, 5 bases at V and 4 bases at J, with 9 bases in the middle. This CDR3 spans 12 amino acids. The CDR3 sequence: CASSQQGYEQYF. DNA for the CDR3: TGTGCCAGCAGCCAGCAGGGGTACGAGCAGTACTTC.

This clonotype was seen at least ten times. This sequence joins TRBV7-2 and TRBJ2-7, with unresolved D. The ends were cut back, 2 bases at V and 3 bases at J, with 8 bases in the middle. Germline CDR1 is SGHTA and CDR2 is FQGNSA. The CDR3 contains 13 residues. This chain's CDR3 is CASSLILGYEQYF. The CDR3 DNA is TGTGCCAGCAGCTTAATTCTGGGCTACGAGCAGTACTTC.

Many counts were recorded for this clonotype. This rearrangement joins TRBV9 to TRBJ2-5, with TRBD2 identical over 7 bases. CDR1 and CDR2 (germline): SGDLS, YYNGEE. Germline trimming cut 0 bases from V and 10 bases from J; bases unmatched to any gene: 6. This CDR3 is 13 amino acids long. CDR3 sequence: CASSVAGGGDQYF. The CDR3 DNA reads as TGTGCCAGCAGCGTAGCTGGGGGAGGGGACCAGTACTTC.